This T cell receptor (beta chain) originates from a study of T cells in Graves' hyperthyroidism and ophthalmopathy. Turning to the study itself: Peripheral blood was acquired at first diagnosis, ahead of any therapy whatsoever. Findings of the study overall: Ophthalmopathy was distinguished from stable hyperthyroidism by 13 V-J signatures.

Template material for amplifying TCR beta CDR3 regions consisted of RNA transcripts. HTBI primers drove first-round RT-PCR of the TCR CDR3. From the multiplex PCR reads, TCRdb called clonotypes with MiXCR, one entry per CDR3 protein. The data show about 260,000 distinct CDR3 sequences, 16% seen once. In its sample, this clonotype was seen many times. The antigen is not known. With 9 bases removed from V and 3 bases from J, the gap between germline ends came to 21 bases. Germline CDR1 reads SNHLY; CDR2 reads FYNNEI. This CDR3 has 15 residues. This receptor was identified in a woman in her late teens or twenties with Graves' ophthalmopathy. The sequencing sample was made of blood. The gene calls are TRBV2 and TRBJ2-7, with D hard to call. The CDR3 is CASTNSNWANYEQYF. The DNA of the CDR3 is TGTGCCAGTACTAACTCTAATTGGGCGAACTACGAGCAGTACTTC. Looking up the rest from reference TRBV2 and TRBJ2-7 gives the full variable domain: EPEVTQTPSHQVTQMGQEVILRCVPISNHLYFYWYRQILGQKVEFLVSFYNNEISEKSEIFDDQFSVERPDGSNFTLKIRSTKLEDSAMYFCASTNSNWANYEQYFGPGTRLTVT.